These 19 T cell receptor beta chains came from one sample sequenced in a study of T cells in Graves' hyperthyroidism and ophthalmopathy. TCR beta CDR3 region amplification was performed from RNA transcripts. HTBI primers were the set used in a first-round RT-PCR of the TCR CDR3. TCRdb analysed the multiplex PCR reads with MiXCR anew, one entry per CDR3 protein. Of over 700,000 distinct CDR3 sequences listed, 38% are singletons. Material for sequencing was blood. These TCRs come from a man aged 18 to 30 with Graves' hyperthyroidism.

Concerning this clonotype: The junction and the germline gene differ at one end; a read error may be behind it. The chain combines TRBV7-1 with TRBJ1-4, with D hard to call. TRBV7-1 is reported as an ORF; its role is uncertain. The CDR3 is 16 amino acids. The CDR3 bases are TGTGCCAGCAGCACACCGGGCGGGAGAGAGGGTGAAAAACCGTTTTTT. It encodes CASSTPGGREGEKPFF.

The sample holds one count of this clonotype. This chain connects TRBV4-1 to TRBJ2-7; TRBD2 aligns across 8 bases. This CDR3 comprises 17 residues. Germline CDR1 is MGHRA and CDR2 is YSYEKL. V shed 0 bases and J 5 bases; nucleotides not matched to a gene: 12. The CDR3 region has the DNA TGCGCCAGCAGCCAAGAGGGGCTAGCGGGTGCCGGCGACGAGCAGTACTTC. It yields the protein CASSQEGLAGAGDEQYF.

This clonotype was seen at least ten times. CDR3 nucleotides: TGTGCCAGCAGCTTCGGGAGCCACGAGCAGTACTTC. As protein: CASSFGSHEQYF. The chain carries TRBV7-2 and TRBJ2-7; possibly TRBD2 for D (6 bases). V dropped 3 bases and J dropped 5 bases, with 8 bases sitting between them. CDR3 size: 12 residues. The germline V gene has CDR1 SGHTA and CDR2 FQGNSA.

The sample holds a few counts of this clonotype. This chain links TRBV5-1 with TRBJ2-2; no reliable D call. Germline V CDR1 and CDR2: SGHRS, YFSETQ. CDR3 size: 16 residues. V dropped 4 bases and J dropped 4 bases, with 17 bases sitting between them. CDR3 DNA sequence: TGCGCCAGCAGCGCCAGTGTTACAGTTAGCACCGGGGAGCTGTTTTTT. It is translated as CASSASVTVSTGELFF.

CDR3 nucleotide sequence: TGTGCCAGCAGACACTCTGCAGTCCCCGGGGAGCTGTTTTTT. The encoded protein is CASRHSAVPGELFF. V is TRBV6-5 and J is TRBJ2-2; no clear D. The germline V gene has CDR1 MNHEY and CDR2 SVGAGI. The CDR3 is made up of 14 amino acids. Trimming removed 6 bases from V and 6 bases from J, with 14 bases in between.

The rearrangement uses TRBV25-1 and TRBJ1-3; TRBD1 is a possible D gene (5 bases). Trimming took 5 bases from V and 0 from J, leaving 20 bases between them. This CDR3 has 18 amino acids. Germline values: CDR1 MGHDK, CDR2 SYGVNS. CDR3 protein: CASSNWDGGFDSGNTIYF. Written as DNA, the CDR3 is TGTGCCAGCAGTAACTGGGACGGCGGATTCGACTCTGGAAACACCATATATTTT.

The chain recombines TRBV7-9 with TRBJ2-7; TRBD1 matches at 10 bases. This CDR3 has 15 residues. Losses at the gene ends were 5 bases for V and 9 bases for J; bases not matched to a gene: 13. Looked up from germline, CDR1 is SEHNR and CDR2 is FQNEAQ (reference sequence). The CDR3 loop is CASSPDRGMSDGQYF. In nucleotides, the CDR3 is TGTGCCAGCAGCCCGGACAGGGGGATGTCGGACGGGCAGTACTTC.

This rearrangement joins TRBV5-4 to TRBJ1-5; D unresolved. This CDR3 spans 13 amino acids. Germline assignment: CDR1 SGHNT and CDR2 YYREEE (reference sequence). V gave up 7 bases and J gave up 7 bases, with 15 bases separating them. CDR3 coding DNA: TGTGCCAGCGACCGGGAACAGACCCAGCCCCAGCATTTT. Translated: CASDREQTQPQHF.

This rearrangement joins TRBV7-8 to TRBJ1-1; 7 positions match TRBD1. Per germline, CDR1 SGHVS and CDR2 FQNEAQ. V trimming: 5 bases; J trimming: 11 bases; junction bases outside the gene matches: 17. CDR3 length: 15 amino acids. The CDR3 sequence: CASSVAPRTGSWAFF. As DNA, the CDR3 is TGTGCCAGCAGCGTTGCCCCTAGGACAGGCTCTTGGGCTTTCTTT. The whole variable domain, remainder taken from reference TRBV7-8 and TRBJ1-1, is GAGVSQSPRYKVAKRGQDVALRCDPISGHVSLFWYQQALGQGPEFLTYFQNEAQLDKSGLPSDRFFAERPEGSVSTLKIQRTQQEDSAVYLCASSVAPRTGSWAFFGQGTRLTVV.

About this clonotype: A much larger clone is a single base away; this may be a read error. The chain links TRBV7-9 to TRBJ2-5; tentative D call: TRBD1 (5 bases). CDR1 and CDR2 from the germline V gene are SEHNR and FQNEAQ (reference sequence). The CDR3 is 14 residues long. This CDR3 is CASSPGPGAETRYF. As DNA, the CDR3 is TGTGCCAGCAGCCCGGGTCCTGGGGCAGAGACCCGGTACTTC.

This clonotype was seen many times. V gene TRBV7-8 combines with J gene TRBJ2-7; the D is unclear. V shed 11 bases and J shed 2 bases, with 16 bases lying between them. The CDR3 covers 13 residues. Germline CDR1 is SGHVS and CDR2 is FQNEAQ. This chain's CDR3 is CAPSVVVPYEQYF. Written as DNA, the CDR3 is TGTGCCCCCTCAGTCGTCGTACCCTACGAGCAGTACTTC.

This clonotype was recorded at least ten times. The rearrangement uses TRBV12-3 or TRBV12-4 and TRBJ1-2, with D possibly matching TRBD1 (5 bases). V was pared by 5 bases and J by 4 bases, with 11 bases between. The CDR3 runs to 13 residues. Here the CDR3 reads CASSPPGPYGYTF. The DNA for the CDR3 is TGTGCCAGCAGTCCCCCGGGGCCCTATGGCTACACCTTC.

In this sample, this clonotype turned up many times. V gene TRBV6-1 combines with J gene TRBJ1-2, with a possible D match to TRBD1 (5 bases). This CDR3 spans 13 amino acids. Germline V lookup: CDR1 MNHNS, CDR2 SASEGT. Trimming shortened V by 0 bases and J by 8 bases, and 10 bases separated the two germline ends. This CDR3 is CASSEAQDGGYTF. DNA of the CDR3: TGTGCCAGCAGTGAAGCACAGGACGGAGGCTACACCTTC.

This clonotype was observed many times. The V call is TRBV29-1, the J call TRBJ1-3; no clear D gene. This CDR3 is built from 13 residues. The ends were cut back, 6 bases at V and 0 bases at J, with 9 bases in the middle. Germline assignment: CDR1 SQVTM and CDR2 ANQGSEA. In nucleotides, the CDR3 is TGCAGCGTCTTAGGGTTCTCTGGAAACACCATATATTTT. Protein sequence: CSVLGFSGNTIYF.

This clonotype was detected a few times. The chain couples TRBV10-2 to TRBJ1-5; D is unresolved. The CDR3 spans 13 residues. CDR1 is WSHSY and CDR2 is SAAADI in the germline V gene. Trimming took off 2 bases at V and 7 bases at J, with 9 bases between the two ends. The CDR3 DNA is TGCGCCAGCAGTGAGGCGCAGTGGCAGCCCCAGCATTTT. The encoded protein is CASSEAQWQPQHF.

Note on this clonotype: In this CDR3 the conserved last residue, phenylalanine or tryptophan, is missing, so a read error is likely. Because the CDR3's place on the DNA is in doubt, the DNA is left out and the CDR3 is given as listed by TCRdb. The genes are TRBV2 and TRBJ1-3. A total of 9 residues make up the CDR3, ends included. Germline CDR1 and CDR2: SNHLY and FYNNEI. The CDR3 loop reads CASTAGSNT.

Many counts were recorded for this clonotype. The chain uses TRBV19 and TRBJ2-6; 10 positions match TRBD1. Germline V gene sequence: CDR1 LNHDA, CDR2 SQIVND (reference sequence). The CDR3 length is 17 residues. The V segment lost 3 bases and the J segment 5 bases; nucleotides outside the gene matches: 7. The DNA for the CDR3 is TGTGCCAGTAGTATCGGACAGGGGGGTACTAGGGCCAACGTCCTGACTTTC. Its translation: CASSIGQGGTRANVLTF.

The sample holds one count of this clonotype. A much larger clone differs by one base, so this may be a read error. The chain has TRBV20-1 and TRBJ2-5; unclear D gene. CDR3 length: 10 residues. Trimming took off 0 bases at V and 9 bases at J, with 5 bases between the two ends. Germline assignment: CDR1 DFQATT and CDR2 SNEGSKA (reference sequence). CDR3 coding DNA: TGCAGTGCTAGAGACCAGCCCCAGTACTTC. This gives the protein CSARDQPQYF.

The chain combines TRBV6-1 with TRBJ1-2; 8 nucleotides align to TRBD1. The germline V gene encodes CDR1 MNHNS and CDR2 SASEGT. The CDR3 length is 14 residues. After removal of 1 base from V and 11 bases from J, the junction contained 9 bases not matched to a gene. In nucleotides, the CDR3 is TGTGCCAGCAGTGAAGGAACAGGGGGGTTTGGGTACACCTTC. Its protein is CASSEGTGGFGYTF.